One and the same sample provided the 28 T cell receptor beta chains below, sequenced in a study of shared T cell receptors in the human thymus. The protocol was immunoSEQ multiplex PCR, while the TCRdb copy is restricted to in-frame clones and leaves out a portion. The sample consists of around 65,000 clones, around 96% of them appearing once. The sequenced sample was thymocytes. These receptor sequences come from a human donor.

The chain carries TRBV9 and TRBJ2-3; 9 positions match TRBD2. The germline CDR1 and CDR2 sequences are SGDLS and YYNGEE. J was trimmed by 2 bases and V by 3 bases; bases with no gene match: 10. The CDR3 covers 17 residues. In nucleotides, the CDR3 is TGTGCCAGCAGCGGGGGCCCAGCGGGGGGCCCCACAGATACGCAGTATTTT. Amino acid sequence: CASSGGPAGGPTDTQYF.

In this sample, this clone turned up once. CDR3 protein: CATSRELAGGKNGANVLTF. CDR3 DNA: TGTGCCACCAGCAGGGAGCTTGCCGGGGGGAAAAATGGGGCCAACGTCCTGACTTTC. The chain uses TRBV15 and TRBJ2-6, with 7 bases matching TRBD2. J lost 3 bases, V lost 3 bases, and 14 bases had no gene match. This CDR3 comprises 19 residues. CDR1 and CDR2 (germline): LNHNV, YYDKDF (reference sequence).

The V gene is TRBV4-1, the J gene TRBJ1-2; TRBD1 might be the D (6 bases). CDR3 length equals 18 residues. Germline V lookup: CDR1 MGHRA, CDR2 YSYEKL. V was trimmed by 0 bases and J by 4 bases, leaving 21 bases between them. The CDR3 reads CASSQDPSGAHLGYGYTF. The CDR3 DNA sequence: TGCGCCAGCAGCCAAGATCCGTCAGGGGCCCATCTTGGCTATGGCTACACCTTC.

The chain is built from TRBV4-1 and TRBJ1-1, with TRBD1 as a possible D gene (5 bases). With 2 bases removed from V and 9 bases from J, the gap between germline ends came to 31 bases. CDR3 size: 19 residues. CDR1 is MGHRA and CDR2 is YSYEKL in the germline V gene. The CDR3, as DNA: TGCGCCAGCAGCCAACACATTCTAGGGGACGTTGGACTCCTAGGTAAAGCTTTCTTT. The encoded protein is CASSQHILGDVGLLGKAFF.

The chain combines TRBV7-3 with TRBJ2-1; 9 bases are a match to TRBD1. Germline V lookup: CDR1 SGHTA, CDR2 FQGTGA. This CDR3 comprises 15 residues. Trimming took 4 bases from V and 7 from J; bases not matched to a gene: 8. CDR3 sequence (DNA): TGTGCCAGCAGCTCGGGACAGGGAATTTCTAATGAGCAGTTCTTC. Its protein product is CASSSGQGISNEQFF.

This clone was seen a few times. The rearrangement joins TRBV12-5 to TRBJ1-2; no reliable D call. The CDR3 consists of 14 residues. CDR1 is LGHNT, CDR2 FRNRAP, per germline. Trimming left V 5 bases short and J 3 bases short, with 13 bases between. CDR3 DNA: TGTGCTAGTGGTCGCCGGTGGAAAGACTATGGCTACACCTTC. The encoded protein is CASGRRWKDYGYTF.

The CDR3: CASSLFPLGTDTQYF. Written as DNA, the CDR3 is TGTGCCAGCAGCTTATTCCCCCTCGGCACAGATACGCAGTATTTT. This chain uses TRBV7-2 with TRBJ2-3; no definite D call. The CDR3 is 15 amino acids. Germline assignment: CDR1 SGHTA and CDR2 FQGNSA. The V gene lost 2 bases and the J gene lost 1 base, with 10 bases spanning the gap.

This chain joins TRBV18 and TRBJ2-5; weak D call: TRBD1 (6 bases). The CDR3 has 17 residues. Germline loops: CDR1 KGHSH, CDR2 LQKENI. Trimming took off 2 bases at V and 3 bases at J, with 19 bases between the two ends. CDR3 loop: CASSPNTQTYREETQYF. The CDR3 DNA reads as TGTGCCAGCTCACCAAACACCCAGACCTACAGGGAAGAGACCCAGTACTTC.

This chain links TRBV5-5 with TRBJ1-2; D is undetermined. This CDR3 is built from 14 residues. V was shortened by 4 bases and J by 1 base, with 11 bases between the two germline ends. Germline values: CDR1 SGHKS, CDR2 YYEKEE (reference sequence). CDR3 region: CASSGTPSNYGYTF. The CDR3 region has the DNA TGTGCCAGCAGCGGAACCCCCAGTAACTATGGCTACACCTTC.

The chain couples TRBV14 to TRBJ2-3; 7 bases agree with TRBD1. There are 16 residues in the CDR3. Germline V gene sequence: CDR1 SGHDN, CDR2 FVKESK. Germline trimming cut 5 bases from V and 1 base from J; bases unmatched to any gene: 9. The CDR3 is CASSVDRSPRTDTQYF. DNA of the CDR3: TGTGCCAGCAGCGTGGACAGGTCCCCACGCACAGATACGCAGTATTTT.

CDR3 sequence (DNA): TGCGCCAGCAGCCAATGGCGGGGGGGCTCCTGTTTCTTC. Protein: CASSQWRGGSCFF. The chain has TRBV4-1 and TRBJ2-1; 9 bases line up with TRBD2. The CDR3 totals 13 residues. Germline loops: CDR1 MGHRA, CDR2 YSYEKL. The trim removed 2 bases at V and 16 bases at J, leaving 9 bases unmatched.

The chain employs TRBV29-1 and TRBJ1-1; no reliable D call. CDR1 is SQVTM and CDR2 is ANQGSEA in the germline V gene. The CDR3 is made up of 12 amino acids. CDR3: CITAGYRPEAFF. DNA of the CDR3: TGCATCACGGCAGGATATCGCCCTGAAGCTTTCTTT.

V usage is TRBV11-2 and J usage is TRBJ2-5; TRBD1 might be the D (6 bases). V was clipped by 5 bases and J by 1 base, with 11 bases between them. Germline CDR1 SGHAT, CDR2 FQNNGV. This CDR3 comprises 14 residues. CDR3 sequence (DNA): TGTGCCAGCAGCCGGACAGTACTCCAAGAGACCCAGTACTTC. It yields the protein CASSRTVLQETQYF.

V is TRBV27 and J is TRBJ2-7, with 10 bases aligning to TRBD1. Looked up from germline, CDR1 is MNHEY and CDR2 is SMNVEV (reference sequence). The V segment lost 7 bases and the J segment 4 bases; nucleotides outside the gene matches: 4. This CDR3 has 13 amino acids. The CDR3 bases are TGTGCCAGCACCCCGGGACAGGGGTACGAGCAGTACTTC. It encodes CASTPGQGYEQYF.

This clone turned up a few times. The gene calls are TRBV5-8 and TRBJ1-5; no clear D. Germline V CDR1 and CDR2: SGHTS, YDEGEE. Trimming took off 0 bases at V and 9 bases at J, with 7 bases between the two ends. This CDR3 has 12 residues. CDR3 sequence: CASSLAVRPQHF. The CDR3 DNA is TGTGCCAGCAGCTTGGCGGTCCGGCCCCAGCATTTT.

The chain uses TRBV27 and TRBJ2-2; TRBD2 agrees at 12 bases. This CDR3 contains 19 residues. The germline V gene encodes CDR1 MNHEY and CDR2 SMNVEV (reference sequence). V lost 7 bases to trimming and J lost 1 base; unmatched junction nucleotides: 13. CDR3 nucleotides: TGTGCCAGCACCCGTCGCCCACTAGCGGGGGGCCTGAACACCGGGGAGCTGTTTTTT. Translating gives CASTRRPLAGGLNTGELFF.

This chain connects TRBV14 to TRBJ2-3; TRBD2 matches 7 bases. V gave up 3 bases and J gave up 8 bases; unmatched junction bases: 8. This CDR3 is built from 14 residues. The germline CDR1 and CDR2 sequences are SGHDN and FVKESK. The CDR3 region has the DNA TGTGCCAGCAGCCATTGTAAGATAGCGGGTACGCAGTATTTT. It encodes CASSHCKIAGTQYF.

This chain connects TRBV18 to TRBJ1-4; no definite D call. This CDR3 has 14 amino acids. In germline, CDR1 is KGHSH, CDR2 LQKENI. The V end lost 9 bases, the J end lost 6 bases, and 17 bases lay between the germline ends. As DNA, the CDR3 is TGTGCCAGGGACCCGAGGGTATCGGATGAAAAACTGTTTTTT. It specifies CARDPRVSDEKLFF. Variable domain in full (rest from reference TRBV18 and TRBJ1-4): NAGVMQNPRHLVRRRGQEARLRCSPMKGHSHVYWYRQLPEEGLKFMVYLQKENIIDESGMPKERFSAEFPKEGPSILRIQQVVRGDSAAYFCARDPRVSDEKLFFGSGTQLSVL.

The rearrangement joins TRBV21-1 to TRBJ2-3; the table names TRBD1, a call not compared with the DNA. TRBV21-1 is termed a pseudogene. The CDR3 extends over 17 amino acids. Here the CDR3 reads CASSKPRPGGVSGTQYF. The CDR3 DNA reads as TGTGCCAGCAGCAAACCTCGGCCAGGGGGCGTATCAGGTACGCAGTATTTT.

The rearrangement joins TRBV6-1 to TRBJ2-2; TRBD2 is a possible D gene (5 bases). The germline V and J ends were trimmed by 4 bases and 3 bases, with 12 bases remaining between them. The germline CDR1 and CDR2 sequences are MNHNS and SASEGT. The CDR3 sequence is 15 residues long. Written as DNA, the CDR3 is TGTGCCAGCAGTGGAAGGACTCCTCACACCGGGGAGCTGTTTTTT. It codes for CASSGRTPHTGELFF.

The chain carries TRBV10-3 and TRBJ1-2; D is undetermined. The germline CDR1 and CDR2 sequences are ENHRY and SYGVKD. This CDR3 has 17 amino acids. V was trimmed by 4 bases and J by 6 bases, leaving 24 bases between them. CDR3 loop: CAISVDRAAPSSDGYTF. The CDR3 bases are TGTGCCATCAGTGTTGATAGGGCGGCCCCATCCTCCGATGGCTACACCTTC.

This chain joins TRBV6-6 and TRBJ2-5; 9 bases line up with TRBD2. The V segment lost 4 bases and the J segment 5 bases; nucleotides outside the gene matches: 8. The germline CDR1 and CDR2 sequences are MNHNY and SVGAGI (reference sequence). The CDR3 consists of 15 residues. The CDR3 region has the DNA TGTGCCAGCAGTTTACGGCGGGGGGGCCGCGAGACCCAGTACTTC. This encodes CASSLRRGGRETQYF.

The J gene is TRBJ2-1, the V gene TRBV5-1, with D perhaps given as TRBD1 or TRBD2 (7 bases each). V lost 2 bases and J lost 6, with 27 bases in between. Per germline, CDR1 SGHRS and CDR2 YFSETQ. This CDR3 has 19 residues. The CDR3 DNA is TGCGCCAGCAGCTTCGGGGAGGGCTCAGGGCAGGGGGTTCCCAATGAGCAGTTCTTC. It specifies CASSFGEGSGQGVPNEQFF. The variable domain in full, with the rest retrieved from reference TRBV5-1 and TRBJ2-1, is KAGVTQTPRYLIKTRGQQVTLSCSPISGHRSVSWYQQTPGQGLQFLFEYFSETQRNKGNFPGRFSGRQFSNSRSEMNVSTLELGDSALYLCASSFGEGSGQGVPNEQFFGPGTRLTVL.

This clone was observed once. The V and J genes are TRBV18 and TRBJ1-3; 7 bases agree with TRBD1. The V gene end was trimmed by 3 bases and the J gene end by 7 bases; junction bases not matched to a gene: 24. The CDR3 has 20 residues. Germline CDR1 is KGHSH and CDR2 is LQKENI. The CDR3 spells CASSPIQTGPRTQPLNTIYF. The CDR3 nucleotides read TGTGCCAGCTCACCCATTCAGACAGGGCCCCGTACCCAGCCTCTCAACACCATATATTTT.

The chain is built from TRBV9 and TRBJ2-3; D remains ambiguous. V lost 3 bases and J lost 7, with 12 bases in between. The CDR3 is made up of 13 amino acids. Germline V gene data show CDR1 as SGDLS and CDR2 as YYNGEE. This CDR3 reads CASSARPWHTQYF. CDR3 DNA: TGTGCCAGCAGCGCGAGACCTTGGCATACGCAGTATTTT.

The J gene is TRBJ1-5, the V gene TRBV12-5; D is undetermined. CDR1 LGHNT and CDR2 FRNRAP come from the germline V gene. V lost 4 bases to trimming and J lost 13 bases, with 14 bases between them. The CDR3 is 12 residues long. The CDR3 DNA follows: TGTGCTAGTGGTTCCTCGTGGGAAAGGCAGCATTTT. Protein sequence: CASGSSWERQHF.

The genes are TRBV6-6 and TRBJ2-3; D call uncertain. V was trimmed by 2 bases and J by 7 bases, leaving 13 bases between them. CDR1 is MNHNY and CDR2 is SVGAGI in the germline V gene (reference sequence). The CDR3 is 14 amino acids. The CDR3 protein is CASSYVGGGNTQYF. The CDR3 coding sequence is TGTGCCAGCAGTTACGTGGGCGGTGGAAATACGCAGTATTTT.

The J gene is TRBJ1-2, the V gene TRBV5-1; 11 bases line up with TRBD1. Germline lookup yields CDR1 SGHRS and CDR2 YFSETQ. The CDR3 extends over 15 amino acids. Trimming removed 2 bases from V and 5 bases from J; junction bases left unmatched: 5. The CDR3 loop reads CASSLAGTGGYGYTF. CDR3 sequence (DNA): TGCGCCAGCAGCTTAGCCGGGACAGGGGGATATGGCTACACCTTC.